This T cell receptor beta chain was recorded in a study of T-cell memory formation after mild COVID-19. Germline lookup yields CDR1 MNHEY and CDR2 SVGEGT. Trimming shortened V by 4 bases and J by 0 bases, and 22 bases separated the two germline ends. This CDR3 region has 19 residues. The sample holds a few counts of this clonotype. Its specificity is not known. MiXCR, run by TCRdb on the 5' RACE reads, gives a single entry per CDR3 protein. The table has 390,000 or so distinct CDR3 sequences, about a sixth seen once. Broader study findings: Contracting clones, day 15 to 85, had balanced CD4/CD8, and later expanders favored CD4+.

Specimen: PBMCs or a T cell subset sorted from them (not recorded which). The V gene is TRBV6-2 or TRBV6-3, the J gene TRBJ2-1; D may be TRBD1 or TRBD2 (5 bases each). The sequence was collected from a man between 18 and 29 years old who had mild COVID-19 (a few samples of this study predate the infection). Cell type and time point are not known. The CDR3 loop reads CASSSPGLSPRSSYNEQFF. Written as DNA, the CDR3 is TGTGCCAGCAGTTCCCCGGGGCTTAGCCCCCGAAGCTCCTACAATGAGCAGTTCTTC.